The subject of this entry is one T cell receptor (beta chain). Its antigen is as yet unknown. The CDR3 is 14 residues long. CDR1 and CDR2 (germline): MDHEN, SYDVKM. The trim removed 6 bases at V and 4 bases at J, leaving 6 bases unmatched. The data were obtained in a study of cytotoxic CD8 clonotypes in ibrutinib-treated CLL. The data were produced by immunoSEQ multiplex PCR, yet TCRdb's version contains in-frame clones alone and is incomplete. The table records 130,000 to 150,000 clones, less than 95% of them present only once. Study conclusions and caveats: Elevated clonality accompanied ibrutinib response, with a return toward baseline values at progression.

The origin of this receptor is a human donor with chronic lymphocytic leukemia. The source was PBMCs, collected after 12 months of ibrutinib treatment. The V gene is TRBV28, the J gene TRBJ2-3; 8 nucleotides align to TRBD2. The CDR3 region is CASSALREADTQYF. In DNA form, the CDR3 reads TGTGCCAGCAGCGCCTTGCGGGAGGCAGATACGCAGTATTTT. Together with reference TRBV28 and TRBJ2-3, the CDR3 gives the full variable domain: DVKVTQSSRYLVKRTGEKVFLECVQDMDHENMFWYRQDPGLGLRLIYFSYDVKMKEKGDIPEGYSVSREKKERFSLILESASTNQTSMYLCASSALREADTQYFGPGTRLTVL.